These T cell receptor beta chains were read from a single sample in a study of regulatory and conventional T cells in RAG deficiency. Generated by immunoSEQ multiplex PCR, the TCRdb table keeps only in-frame clones and is missing some. The table includes roughly 29,000 clones, 90% to 95% detected once. The same sample was also used in a study of regulatory T cells.

The specimen was CD25- CD4+ T cells sorted from blood. These receptor sequences come from a human donor in good health. CDR3s include the opening cysteine and the closing phenylalanine or tryptophan. Each record gives: D gene, V gene, J gene, CDR3 protein. The D gene is left open where the match is weak.

.,TRBV10-2,TRBJ1-1,CASRDTGRMGTEAFF
.,TRBV7-6,TRBJ2-6,CASSLVGSGANVLTF
TRBD1,TRBV6-6,TRBJ1-1,CASGPDRGTEAFF
.,TRBV15,TRBJ2-7,CATSREYSSYEQYF
.,TRBV9,TRBJ2-5,CASSVNRGGETQYF
.,TRBV7-6,TRBJ2-4,CASSLSTSENIQYF
.,TRBV7-9,TRBJ2-7,CASSLAQGYEQYF
.,TRBV18,TRBJ2-7,CASSPRNGEPYEQYF
.,TRBV10-1,TRBJ1-6,CASSERQGAGSPLHF
.,TRBV5-1,TRBJ1-2,CASSPDSTYGYTF
.,TRBV5-1,TRBJ1-1,CASRQGQNTEAFF
TRBD2,TRBV7-8,TRBJ2-3,CASSLVTGGSDTQYF
.,TRBV19,TRBJ2-3,CASSINRRGSDTQYF
.,TRBV5-1,TRBJ1-1,CASSFGEWTEAFF
TRBD2,TRBV5-6,TRBJ2-1,CASSKTGTSGYNEQFF
.,TRBV7-2,TRBJ1-3,CASSLARGASYSGNTIYF
.,TRBV15,TRBJ2-3,CATGPNGGRTDTQYF
.,TRBV5-1,TRBJ2-1,CASSVTGNTYNEQFF
.,TRBV6-5,TRBJ1-3,CASSYSRQVGDAIYF
.,TRBV5-1,TRBJ2-7,CASSLDNSYEQYF
.,TRBV18,TRBJ1-5,CASSPPGAVSNQPQHF
.,TRBV6-1,TRBJ2-1,CASSELGLNEQFF
TRBD1,TRBV6-1,TRBJ2-7,CASATGTGAYEQYF
TRBD1,TRBV19,TRBJ1-2,CASSIGTGTDINYGYTF
TRBD1,TRBV4-2,TRBJ2-7,CASSQDRGLSYEQYF
TRBD1,TRBV19,TRBJ1-2,CASARQGANYGYTF
.,TRBV6-5,TRBJ1-1,CASSYGQKNTEAFF
.,TRBV5-1,TRBJ2-7,CASSSGPALDEQYF
.,TRBV5-1,TRBJ2-5,CASSLGRQVQETQYF
TRBD1,TRBV28,TRBJ2-2,CASSRDRGKVDTGELFF
.,TRBV18,TRBJ1-2,CASSPAGHWYGYTF
TRBD1,TRBV10-3,TRBJ2-1,CAQGRTGQGVTEQFF
TRBD2,TRBV14,TRBJ2-5,CASSQVYRRGGGETQYF
TRBD2,TRBV5-1,TRBJ2-3,CASSLFSTSGGRQYF
TRBD1,TRBV5-6,TRBJ1-2,CASSGAGGNYGYTF
TRBD2,TRBV5-1,TRBJ2-2,CASSPGLAGGELFF
.,TRBV19,TRBJ2-2,CASSTRQDTGELFF
.,TRBV19,TRBJ2-2,CASSINRVVSGELFF
TRBD2,TRBV6-6,TRBJ2-5,CASSSGSGGLRETQYF
TRBD1,TRBV19,TRBJ2-4,CASSSQGAISNIQYF
TRBD1,TRBV19,TRBJ2-1,CASSIGTGSSSYNEQFF
TRBD1,TRBV9,TRBJ1-4,CASSVGTGGPEKLFF
TRBD1,TRBV19,TRBJ2-7,CASSNRRDRGSYEQYF
TRBD2,TRBV6-5,TRBJ2-3,CASSWGLAGGTDTQYF
.,TRBV20-1,TRBJ1-2,CSARQDYGYTF
.,TRBV10-1,TRBJ2-7,CASSESAVIPYEQYF
.,TRBV18,TRBJ2-6,CASSNIAGSSSGANVLTF
TRBD1,TRBV5-1,TRBJ1-2,CASSRDGQGANYGYTF
TRBD2,TRBV5-1,TRBJ2-5,CASSHGGAGETQYF
TRBD1,TRBV7-9,TRBJ1-2,CATTGQGYGYTF